This is a list of T cell receptor beta chains from one sample in a study of long-term antiretroviral therapy in people with HIV. Here immunoSEQ multiplex PCR was the method, and the copy in TCRdb shows in-frame clones only, minus some. This sample yields 30,000 to 50,000 clones, of which 86% are seen a single time; 4% belongs to the top ten. Material: unsorted PBMCs, obtained 1.2 years after starting antiretroviral therapy. The receptors here all came from a woman aged 45-65 years with HIV. Both conserved end residues are trimmed from each CDR3. The order of the fields is V gene, J gene, CDR3 protein.

>TRBV21-1|TRBJ1-5
ASSKILAGPNQPQH
>TRBV5-1|TRBJ1-3
ASSLAGGNTIY
>TRBV5-1|TRBJ2-3
ASRGGLVTTDTQY
>TRBV6-6|TRBJ1-4
ASRRDRSNEKLF
>TRBV4-2|TRBJ2-1
ASSQDWQPGAAAYNEQF
>TRBV25-1|TRBJ2-3
ASSELAGGADTQY
>TRBV5-4|TRBJ2-5
ASSRKGRGQEGTQY
>TRBV9|TRBJ2-3
ASTQGNGDTQY
>TRBV10-1|TRBJ2-5
ANRGTDQETQY
>TRBV18|TRBJ1-5
ASSRDLDQPQH
>TRBV7-3|TRBJ2-3
ASSLTASPSAGPFNTQY
>TRBV7-9|TRBJ2-2
ASSLAQGRTGELF
>TRBV9|TRBJ2-5
ASSFGTSGGETQY
>TRBV28|TRBJ1-2
ASDRGGRGYT
>TRBV5-4|TRBJ1-1
ASSPLGDRNTEAF
>TRBV2|TRBJ1-1
ASKRLGSEAF
>TRBV2|TRBJ2-1
ASRLQDLYNEQF
>TRBV19|TRBJ2-3
ASSLDGTDTQY
>TRBV6-1|TRBJ1-5
ASLSRGMGPQH
>TRBV5-6|TRBJ2-7
ASRPLAALGSYEQY
>TRBV5-1|TRBJ1-2
ASSWGDSNYGYT
>TRBV2|TRBJ2-5
ASSALQETQY
>TRBV18|TRBJ2-2
ASSPQSTGELF
>TRBV6-5|TRBJ2-5
ASSLTSGGPGTQY
>TRBV2|TRBJ1-2
ASKGAGWYGYT
>TRBV30|TRBJ2-7
AWSHTGDEQY
>TRBV5-1|TRBJ1-1
ASSLGRESGGRLNTEAF
>TRBV10-3|TRBJ1-5
AISESAGQPQH
>TRBV9|TRBJ1-2
ASSVDPNYGYT
>TRBV2|TRBJ2-7
ASSLRLLEQY
>TRBV5-5|TRBJ2-7
ASSLGAGAYEQY
>TRBV7-9|TRBJ2-2
ARGERLEELF
>TRBV7-2|TRBJ1-2
ASSLETGFTNYGYT
>TRBV7-9|TRBJ2-7
ASSLVGRNSYEQY
>TRBV14|TRBJ2-3
ASSQVRGRTDTQY
>TRBV29-1|TRBJ2-1
SSIPGAQYNEQF
>TRBV11-2|TRBJ2-7
ASSLVTTAEQY
>TRBV10-3|TRBJ1-4
AISETRQGVDNEKLF
>TRBV13|TRBJ1-3
ASSPGPFSGNTIY
>TRBV7-8|TRBJ2-5
ASNGGGWETQY
>TRBV7-9|TRBJ2-7
ASSHPRDSSYEQY
>TRBV4-2|TRBJ2-7
ASSQDLTSGPYEQY
>TRBV4-1|TRBJ1-5
ASSQDLGGRGQPQH
>TRBV10-3|TRBJ1-2
AIRGLDNYGYT
>TRBV4-3|TRBJ1-4
ASSLDSWSEKLF
>TRBV5-4|TRBJ2-4
ASSLRAGAGIQY
>TRBV9|TRBJ2-5
ASSVGTGFYQETQY
>TRBV7-9|TRBJ2-7
ASRGGGESYEQY